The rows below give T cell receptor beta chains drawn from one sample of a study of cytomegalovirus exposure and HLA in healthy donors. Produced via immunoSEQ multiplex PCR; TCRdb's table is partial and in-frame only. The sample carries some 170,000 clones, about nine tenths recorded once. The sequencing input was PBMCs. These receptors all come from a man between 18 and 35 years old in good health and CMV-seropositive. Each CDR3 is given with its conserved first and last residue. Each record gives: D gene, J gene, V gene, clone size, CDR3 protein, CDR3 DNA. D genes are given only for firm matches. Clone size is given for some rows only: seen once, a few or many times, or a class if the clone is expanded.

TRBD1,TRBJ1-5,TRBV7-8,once,CASSLTYLATGGDQPQHF,TGTGCCAGCAGCTTAACTTACCTAGCCACAGGGGGGGATCAGCCCCAGCATTTT
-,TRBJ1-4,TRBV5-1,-,CASSLGSAQEKLFF,TGCGCCAGCAGCTTGGGTAGCGCTCAGGAAAAACTGTTTTTT
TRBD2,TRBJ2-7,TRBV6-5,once,CASTAGGVQYF,TGTGCCAGCACGGCGGGAGGGGTGCAGTACTTC
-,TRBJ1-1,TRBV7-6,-,CASSFSSAPAEAFF,TGTGCCAGCAGCTTTTCTTCTGCCCCGGCTGAAGCTTTCTTT
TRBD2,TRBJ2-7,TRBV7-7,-,CAIGALAGGEQYF,TGTGCTATCGGGGCCCTAGCGGGGGGCGAGCAGTACTTC
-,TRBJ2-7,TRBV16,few,CASSPGYGAYEQYF,TGTGCCAGCAGCCCAGGGTACGGTGCCTACGAGCAGTACTTC
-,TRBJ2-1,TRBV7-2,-,CASTFREYGVNEQFF,TGTGCCAGCACCTTCCGGGAGTATGGAGTGAATGAGCAGTTCTTC
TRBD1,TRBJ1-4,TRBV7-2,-,CASSPWDRGSEKLFF,TGTGCCAGCAGCCCGTGGGACAGGGGTAGTGAAAAACTGTTTTTT
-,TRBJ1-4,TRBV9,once,CASSVEGVGSGNEKLFF,TGTGCCAGCAGCGTAGAAGGGGTAGGCTCCGGGAATGAAAAACTGTTTTTT
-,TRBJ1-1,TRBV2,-,CASRRTANTEAFF,TGTGCCAGCAGGAGGACAGCGAACACTGAAGCTTTCTTT
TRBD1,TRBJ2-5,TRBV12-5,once,CASGSDRQETQYF,TGTGCTAGTGGTTCGGACAGGCAAGAGACCCAGTACTTC
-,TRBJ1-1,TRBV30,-,CAWTIHTNTEAFF,TGTGCCTGGACCATACATACGAACACTGAAGCTTTCTTT
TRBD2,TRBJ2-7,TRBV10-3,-,CAISASGREYEQYF,TGTGCCATCAGCGCAAGCGGGAGGGAATACGAGCAGTACTTC
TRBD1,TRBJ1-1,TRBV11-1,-,CASSLPTGGRWGTEAFF,TGTGCCAGCAGCTTACCGACAGGGGGCAGATGGGGCACTGAAGCTTTCTTT
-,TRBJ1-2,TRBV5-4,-,CASSATRYGYTF,TGTGCCAGCAGCGCTACTAGATATGGCTACACCTTC
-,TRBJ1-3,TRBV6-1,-,CASSLLAGLEHF,TGTGCCAGCAGTCTTTTGGCGGGTTTGGAACATTTT
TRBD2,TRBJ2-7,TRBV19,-,CASSPTGTSGGRRYEQYF,TGTGCCAGTAGTCCGACCGGGACTAGCGGGGGTCGAAGGTACGAGCAGTACTTC
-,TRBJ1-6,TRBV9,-,CASSVASEVAYNSPLHF,TGTGCCAGCAGCGTAGCCTCAGAAGTAGCATATAATTCACCCCTCCACTTT
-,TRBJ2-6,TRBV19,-,CASLSLTEGTGANVLTF,TGTGCCAGCTTATCGTTGACGGAGGGGACCGGGGCCAACGTCCTGACTTTC
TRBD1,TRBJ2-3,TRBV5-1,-,CASSLRQGADTQYF,TGCGCCAGCAGTTTACGACAGGGAGCAGATACGCAGTATTTT
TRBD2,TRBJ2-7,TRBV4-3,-,CASSQVAGAPYEQYF,TGCGCCAGCAGCCAAGTAGCGGGAGCACCCTACGAGCAGTACTTC
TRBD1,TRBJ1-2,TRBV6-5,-,CASSYHRGYGYTF,TGTGCCAGCAGTTATCACAGGGGCTATGGCTACACCTTC
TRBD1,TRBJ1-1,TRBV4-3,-,CASSRGQGGTEAFF,TGCGCCAGCAGCCGAGGACAGGGGGGAACTGAAGCTTTCTTT
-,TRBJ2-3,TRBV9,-,CASSVSGSGSSTDTQYF,TGTGCCAGCAGCGTTTCTGGGTCGGGGAGTAGCACAGATACGCAGTATTTT
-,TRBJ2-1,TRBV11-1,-,CASSLSGASYNEQFF,TGTGCCAGCAGCTTAAGTGGAGCCTCCTACAATGAGCAGTTCTTC
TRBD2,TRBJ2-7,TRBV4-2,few,CASSQDWDSGSNEQYF,TGTGCCAGCAGCCAAGATTGGGATAGCGGGAGTAACGAGCAGTACTTC
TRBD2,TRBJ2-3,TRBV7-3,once,CASSTPGGDTQYF,TGTGCCAGCAGCACCCCGGGAGGAGATACGCAGTATTTT
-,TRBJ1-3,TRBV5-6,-,CASSLGGFAGNTIYF,TGTGCCAGCAGCTTGGGGGGCTTCGCTGGAAACACCATATATTTT
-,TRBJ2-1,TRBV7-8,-,CASSGRDSNEQFF,TGTGCCAGCAGCGGCCGGGACTCCAATGAGCAGTTCTTC
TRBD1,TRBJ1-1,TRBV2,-,CASRDRVNTEAFF,TGTGCCAGCAGGGACAGGGTGAACACTGAAGCTTTCTTT
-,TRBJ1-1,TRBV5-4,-,CASSFRIGGPTEAFF,TGTGCCAGCAGCTTTAGGATAGGGGGTCCCACTGAAGCTTTCTTT
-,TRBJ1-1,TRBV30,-,CAWSAEDFSEAFF,TGTGCCTGGAGTGCTGAGGACTTTTCTGAAGCTTTCTTT
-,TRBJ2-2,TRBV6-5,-,CASSYNSKTGELFF,TGTGCCAGCAGCTACAACAGTAAAACCGGGGAGCTGTTTTTT
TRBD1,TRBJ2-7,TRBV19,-,CASSIGQGAFYEQYF,TGTGCCAGTAGTATAGGGCAGGGGGCTTTCTACGAGCAGTACTTC
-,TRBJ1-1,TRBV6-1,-,CASSIVRETEAFF,TGTGCCAGCAGTATAGTGAGGGAAACTGAAGCTTTCTTT
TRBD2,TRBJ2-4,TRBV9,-,CASSEGLSTYVDIQYF,TGTGCCAGCAGCGAGGGACTAAGCACCTATGTTGACATTCAGTACTTC